This T cell receptor beta chain was sequenced during a study of T-cell memory formation after mild COVID-19. Overall study findings and caveats: The study detected some responding clones in pre-infection memory, suggesting cross-reactive memory joined. Balance between CD4 and CD8 was seen in clones contracting day 15 to 85, and a CD4+ lean was seen in later expanders.

This clonotype was seen only a few times. Antigen: not known. This CDR3 has 15 amino acids. V shed 2 bases and J 4 bases; nucleotides not matched to a gene: 6. Germline-derived CDR1 and CDR2 are SGDLS and YYNGEE. Libraries for TCRalpha and TCRbeta carried sample barcodes and unique molecular identifiers via 5'RACE. TCRdb used MiXCR to reprocess the 5' RACE reads, holding one entry per CDR3 protein. This sample yields 450,000 to 650,000 distinct CDR3 sequences, of which around 20% are seen a single time; approximately 12% belongs to the top ten. What was sequenced was PBMCs or a T cell subset sorted from them (not recorded which). V gene TRBV9 combines with J gene TRBJ2-3, with 8 bases aligning to TRBD2. This TCR came from an adult woman who had mild COVID-19 (a few samples of this study predate the infection). Cell type and time point are not known. The CDR3, as DNA: TGTGCCAGCAGCGTTGCGGGAGGTCGGGCAGATACGCAGTATTTT. Translated: CASSVAGGRADTQYF.